These 9 T cell receptor beta chains were all obtained from the same sample, sequenced in a study of cytomegalovirus exposure and HLA in healthy donors (dated by TCRdb to the late 2010s). The library was prepared using the immunoSEQ multiplex PCR assay. The multiplex PCR relied on a mix of 60 forward primers for TCR Vbeta segments and 13 reverse primers for TCR Jbeta segments. The source is immuneACCESS, and TCRdb retained only in-frame sequences with V and J called. Part of the clones is not carried over; for the studies checked, unresolved V genes explain less than half of this, and the remainder is unexplained. This sample has some 130,000 clones in its table, and roughly three quarters of those were observed once. 2% to 2.5% of the sample is held by the ten biggest clonotypes. The specimen sequenced was PBMCs. The receptors come from a man younger than 35 in good health and CMV-seronegative.

The chain links TRBV7-2 to TRBJ2-7; D is possibly TRBD1 (6 bases). V lost 0 bases and J lost 2, with 8 bases in between. The germline V gene has CDR1 SGHTA and CDR2 FQGNSA. CDR3 size: 14 residues. The CDR3 region is CASSLAKGAYEQYV. CDR3 DNA: TGTGCCAGCAGCTTAGCCAAGGGGGCCTACGAGCAGTACGTC.

The chain recombines TRBV4-2 with TRBJ1-3; 9 nucleotides match TRBD1. CDR1 is LGHNA and CDR2 is YNFKEQ in the germline V gene. This CDR3 contains 15 residues. The trim removed 4 bases at V and 8 bases at J, leaving 9 bases unmatched. In DNA, the CDR3 is TGTGCCAGCAGCCCCCTAGGACAGGGGACGGACACCATATATTTT. Its translation: CASSPLGQGTDTIYF.

V is TRBV28 and J is TRBJ2-7; no firm D call. This CDR3 contains 13 residues. Trimming cost V 4 bases and J 0 bases, with 7 bases left between them. Germline V gene data show CDR1 as MDHEN and CDR2 as SYDVKM. CDR3 amino acids: CASSWASSYEQYF. CDR3 bases: TGTGCCAGCAGTTGGGCGAGCTCCTACGAGCAGTACTTC.

Remarks on this clone: The same CDR3 arises from other DNA sequences in this sample as well. The chain is built from TRBV4-1 and TRBJ1-3; 7 bases map to TRBD1. V lost 2 bases and J lost 7; bases outside the gene matches: 11. Germline loops: CDR1 MGHRA, CDR2 YSYEKL. This CDR3 contains 16 residues. In DNA form, the CDR3 reads TGCGCCAGCAGCCAACAAACAGGGGTGGCGGGGAACACCATATATTTT. Translation gives CASSQQTGVAGNTIYF.

The chain carries TRBV7-2 and TRBJ1-2, with D unclear. The germline V gene has CDR1 SGHTA and CDR2 FQGNSA. There are 14 residues in the CDR3. Deletions cut 5 bases from V and 5 bases from J, with 15 bases between. CDR3 sequence: CASSERSHLYGYTF. For the CDR3, the DNA is TGTGCCAGCAGCGAGCGGAGTCACCTTTATGGCTACACCTTC.

This clone came up once. This chain links TRBV14 with TRBJ1-3; D uncertain. The germline V gene encodes CDR1 SGHDN and CDR2 FVKESK. Between the trimmed V and J ends, which lost 9 bases and 0 bases, there was a span of 9 bases. There are 13 residues in the CDR3. This CDR3 reads CASSRGSGNTIYF. CDR3 nucleotides: TGTGCCAGTTCTCGGGGCTCTGGAAACACCATATATTTT.

V usage is TRBV6-1 and J usage is TRBJ2-7, with D possibly being TRBD1 (6 bases). CDR1 is MNHNS, CDR2 SASEGT, per germline. Deletions cut 7 bases from V and 2 bases from J, with 15 bases between. The length of the CDR3 is 14 residues. The CDR3 sequence is CASTLQGRAYEQYF. The CDR3 DNA sequence: TGTGCCAGCACGCTACAGGGTAGGGCCTACGAGCAGTACTTC.

This sequence joins TRBV25-1 and TRBJ2-2, with a possible D match to TRBD1 (7 bases). The CDR3 is 17 amino acids. V was pared by 1 base and J by 5 bases, with 17 bases between. CDR1 MGHDK and CDR2 SYGVNS come from the germline V gene. The CDR3 sequence: CASSELGGKAGTGELFF. The CDR3 nucleotides are TGTGCCAGCAGTGAATTAGGGGGCAAGGCGGGGACCGGGGAGCTGTTTTTT. Supplemented by reference TRBV25-1 and TRBJ2-2, the full variable domain reads EADIYQTPRYLVIGTGKKITLECSQTMGHDKMYWYQQDPGMELHLIHYSYGVNSTEKGDLSSESTVSRIRTEHFPLTLESARPSHTSQYLCASSELGGKAGTGELFFGEGSRLTVL.

The J gene is TRBJ1-4, the V gene TRBV7-2; 10 bases line up with TRBD1. Unmatched junction bases numbered 6, after V lost 1 base and J lost 7 bases. CDR1 is SGHTA and CDR2 is FQGNSA in the germline V gene. This CDR3 region has 16 residues. The CDR3 protein is CASSLGTGGGGEKLFF. In nucleotides, the CDR3 is TGTGCCAGCAGCTTAGGGACAGGGGGAGGGGGTGAAAAACTGTTTTTT.